The present T cell receptor (beta chain) was sequenced within a study of OX40 agonist ivuxolimab in advanced cancers. Repertoires were generated with immunoSEQ multiplex PCR, while TCRdb's copy carries only in-frame clones and drops some. The table records 65,000 to 90,000 clones, approximately 85% of them present only once. Germline lookup yields CDR1 LGHNT and CDR2 FRNRAP. Trimming took 1 base from V and 4 from J, leaving 5 bases between them. The CDR3 contains 13 residues. V usage is TRBV12-5 and J usage is TRBJ1-5; D unresolved. The source material was CD4+ or CD8+ T cells sorted from blood, sampled in a trial of the OX40 agonist ivuxolimab. The sequence was collected from an adult with an advanced solid tumor such as melanoma, head and neck, liver or kidney cancer. In DNA, the CDR3 is TGTGCTAGTGGTTTGGACCTTAATCAGCCCCAGCATTTT. This translates into CASGLDLNQPQHF.